A single sample is the source of the 18 T cell receptor beta chains below, sequenced in a study of T cell responses to AZD1222 COVID-19 vaccine. Libraries were prepared by immunoSEQ multiplex PCR; TCRdb keeps only in-frame clonotypes and omits some of them. The sample includes about 110,000 clones, about nine tenths seen only once; the top ten take around 6.6%. The source material was peripheral blood, sampled 28 days after the second AZD1222 dose. The source is an adult who received the AZD1222 COVID-19 vaccine.

This chain joins TRBV5-4 and TRBJ2-3; 11 bases are shared with TRBD2. This CDR3 is 17 amino acids long. V trimming: 4 bases; J trimming: 1 base; junction bases outside the gene matches: 8. From germline, CDR1 is SGHNT and CDR2 YYREEE (reference sequence). CDR3 in DNA: TGTGCCAGCAGCCTCAGACTAGCGGGGACCCGCACAGATACGCAGTATTTT. As protein: CASSLRLAGTRTDTQYF.

V usage is TRBV15 and J usage is TRBJ2-7, with 9 bases lining up with TRBD1. CDR3 length equals 15 residues. CDR1 is LNHNV, CDR2 YYDKDF, per germline (reference sequence). V was clipped by 3 bases and J by 4 bases; unmatched bases: 7. CDR3 DNA: TGTGCCACCAGCAGTACGGCCGGGACAGGGTACGAGCAGTACTTC. This sequence encodes CATSSTAGTGYEQYF.

The chain carries TRBV6-5 and TRBJ2-7; a weak D match, TRBD1 (5 bases). There are 13 residues in the CDR3. Germline V gene data show CDR1 as MNHEY and CDR2 as SVGAGI. The germline V and J ends were trimmed by 6 bases and 3 bases, with 12 bases remaining between them. The CDR3 loop is CASRRQLVYEQYF. In nucleotides, the CDR3 is TGTGCCAGCAGGCGACAGTTGGTCTACGAGCAGTACTTC.

The V call is TRBV6-5, the J call TRBJ1-5; TRBD1 matches 7 bases. The CDR3 is 15 residues long. Germline V gene data show CDR1 as MNHEY and CDR2 as SVGAGI. J gave up 0 bases and V 11 bases, and 10 bases lay outside the gene matches. The CDR3 coding sequence is TGTGCCGGATCAGGGACAGCTGATAGCAATCAGCCCCAGCATTTT. Protein sequence: CAGSGTADSNQPQHF.

This chain uses TRBV3-1 (or the pseudogene TRBV3-2) with TRBJ2-5, with no clear D. V lost 4 bases, J lost 2 bases, and 20 bases lay in between. Germline CDR1 LGHDT, CDR2 YNNKEL (reference sequence). The CDR3 is 17 amino acids. Written as DNA, the CDR3 is TGTGCCAGCAGCCTCAAAGTATCCGGCGCTCGGCAAGAGACCCAGTACTTC. This gives the protein CASSLKVSGARQETQYF.

The CDR3 spells CASSRDTYRTDTQYF. The DNA for the CDR3 is TGTGCCAGCAGCCGAGACACTTACCGCACAGATACGCAGTATTTT. This chain joins TRBV5-4 and TRBJ2-3; D is ambiguous. Looked up from germline, CDR1 is SGHNT and CDR2 is YYREEE (reference sequence). Trimming shortened V by 4 bases and J by 1 base, and 13 bases separated the two germline ends. The CDR3 sequence is 15 residues long.

The chain recombines TRBV18 with TRBJ2-7; D is possibly TRBD2 (5 bases). V lost 8 bases, J lost 3 bases, and 14 bases lay in between. This CDR3 spans 13 amino acids. CDR1 and CDR2 (germline): KGHSH, LQKENI. The CDR3 region is CASAGNQGYEQYF. In DNA, the CDR3 is TGTGCCAGCGCCGGGAACCAAGGCTACGAGCAGTACTTC.

For this clone: One end of the junction does not line up with germline, which may come from a read error. J is TRBJ2-2 and V is TRBV27, with unresolved D. Germline V CDR1 and CDR2: MNHEY, SMNVEV (reference sequence). CDR3 length: 13 residues. The CDR3 protein is CASSRLNSGELFF. The CDR3 nucleotides read TGTGCCAGCAGTCGCCTGAACTCCGGGGAGCTGTTTTTT.

V gene TRBV6-5 combines with J gene TRBJ2-4; possibly TRBD1 for D (5 bases). Germline V CDR1 and CDR2: MNHEY, SVGAGI. This CDR3 comprises 12 residues. Trimming pared 4 bases from V and 6 bases from J, leaving 7 bases between. The CDR3 here is CASSSDRNIQYF. CDR3 DNA sequence: TGTGCCAGCAGTTCAGACAGAAACATTCAGTACTTC.

This chain connects TRBV27 to TRBJ1-2, with D perhaps matching TRBD1 (5 bases). Per germline, CDR1 MNHEY and CDR2 SMNVEV (reference sequence). This CDR3 region has 14 residues. Trimming took 2 bases from V and 8 from J, leaving 15 bases between them. CDR3 in DNA: TGTGCCAGCAGTTTAGTTGGGGCGAACTCGGGCTACACCTTC. Its protein product is CASSLVGANSGYTF.

The V and J genes are TRBV5-1 and TRBJ2-3; D is uncertain. Germline lookup yields CDR1 SGHRS and CDR2 YFSETQ. The CDR3 contains 14 residues. Trimming left V 3 bases short and J 1 base short, with 9 bases between. CDR3: CASSWNDGTDTQYF. CDR3 nucleotides: TGCGCCAGCAGCTGGAATGACGGCACAGATACGCAGTATTTT.

V usage is TRBV7-9 and J usage is TRBJ1-2; D unresolved. V dropped 3 bases and J dropped 6 bases, with 8 bases sitting between them. Germline loops: CDR1 SEHNR, CDR2 FQNEAQ (reference sequence). CDR3 length: 12 residues. For the CDR3, the DNA is TGTGCCAGCAGCTTCGGAGGAAATGGCTACACCTTC. Protein sequence: CASSFGGNGYTF.

The chain employs TRBV5-1 and TRBJ2-5; TRBD1 matches at 12 bases. In germline, CDR1 is SGHRS, CDR2 YFSETQ. Trimming took 4 bases from V and 5 from J; bases not matched to a gene: 6. The CDR3 spans 15 residues. The CDR3 loop is CASSQGQGAGETQYF. CDR3 DNA: TGCGCCAGCAGCCAGGGACAGGGGGCCGGGGAGACCCAGTACTTC.

The V and J genes are TRBV19 and TRBJ2-3; 7 positions agree with TRBD2. Germline loops: CDR1 LNHDA, CDR2 SQIVND (reference sequence). This CDR3 has 17 amino acids. V shed 10 bases, J shed 0 bases, and the junction held 16 bases outside the gene matches. The CDR3 coding sequence is TGTGCCACCTCCGCCGAGCGGGCGGGGGTTAGCACAGATACGCAGTATTTT. Amino acid sequence: CATSAERAGVSTDTQYF. Full variable domain (outside the CDR3, taken from reference TRBV19 and TRBJ2-3): DGGITQSPKYLFRKEGQNVTLSCEQNLNHDAMYWYRQDPGQGLRLIYYSQIVNDFQKGDIAEGYSVSREKKESFPLTVTSAQKNPTAFYLCATSAERAGVSTDTQYFGPGTRLTVL.

This rearrangement joins TRBV3-1 (or the pseudogene TRBV3-2) to TRBJ2-7; D remains unclear. This CDR3 region has 12 residues. Germline CDR1 LGHDT, CDR2 YNNKEL (reference sequence). Trimming took off 1 base at V and 8 bases at J, with 9 bases between the two ends. CDR3 region: CASSQVETQQYF. CDR3 bases: TGTGCCAGCAGCCAAGTAGAGACCCAGCAGTACTTC.

V and J are TRBV28 and TRBJ2-7; 12 nucleotides line up with TRBD1. V gave up 3 bases and J gave up 7 bases; unmatched junction bases: 7. The CDR3 has 15 residues. Germline V gene data show CDR1 as MDHEN and CDR2 as SYDVKM. The CDR3 DNA follows: TGTGCCAGCAGTTTCGGGGGACAGGGGGCTCGGGAGCAGTACTTC. This codes for CASSFGGQGAREQYF.

The rearrangement joins TRBV7-2 to TRBJ2-1, with 7 bases lining up with TRBD2. The CDR3 runs 15 residues. V trimming: 2 bases; J trimming: 6 bases; junction bases outside the gene matches: 7. CDR1 is SGHTA, CDR2 FQGNSA, per germline. DNA of the CDR3: TGTGCCAGCAGCTTAACGGGGGGAGCCTTCAATGAGCAGTTCTTC. Translation: CASSLTGGAFNEQFF.

V usage is TRBV11-2 and J usage is TRBJ1-6, with no clear D. CDR1 and CDR2 from the germline V gene are SGHAT and FQNNGV. V was pared by 3 bases and J by 6 bases, with 6 bases between. CDR3 length: 13 amino acids. CDR3 bases: TGTGCCAGCAGCTTTTTTCTTAATTCACCCCTCCACTTT. It specifies CASSFFLNSPLHF. Looking up the rest from reference TRBV11-2 and TRBJ1-6 gives the full variable domain: EAGVAQSPRYKIIEKRQSVAFWCNPISGHATLYWYQQILGQGPKLLIQFQNNGVVDDSQLPKDRFSAERLKGVDSTLKIQPAKLEDSAVYLCASSFFLNSPLHFGNGTRLTVT.